This T cell receptor (beta chain) was identified in a study of cytomegalovirus exposure and HLA in healthy donors. Points on this clone: The antigen remains unidentified.

Whole-study results and caveats: The classifier reportedly diagnosed cytomegalovirus status with high specificity and sensitivity. Among TCR sequences, most were rare, though some public TCRs appeared in many donors. According to a subsequent analysis, TCR clusters from the first cohort were inclined to appear together in the roughly 120 validation repertoires.

Germline loops: CDR1 MNHEY, CDR2 SMNVEV (reference sequence). The CDR3 consists of 14 residues. V lost 2 bases, J lost 1 base, and 6 bases lay in between. Separation from the roughly 680-subject first cohort characterized the roughly 120-subject validation cohort, to which the donors belonged. The assay was immunoSEQ multiplex PCR, and TCRdb's table has in-frame clones only and misses some. The sample holds about 130,000 clones, around 92% seen once. The specimen was PBMCs. This clonotype was sampled from a man aged 25 to 40 in good health and CMV-seronegative. The V and J genes are TRBV27 and TRBJ2-1; tentative D call: TRBD1 (5 bases). The chain's CDR3 is CASSLGASYNEQFF. CDR3 DNA sequence: TGTGCCAGCAGTTTAGGGGCGTCCTACAATGAGCAGTTCTTC.